The present TCR beta chain was sequenced within a study of control samples from healthy donors and cancer patients. Between the trimmed V and J ends, which lost 0 bases and 5 bases, there was a span of 12 bases. In germline, CDR1 is SGHTA, CDR2 FQGNSA. This CDR3 is 15 amino acids long. The table came from immunoSEQ multiplex PCR; TCRdb's copy has only in-frame clones and leaves some out. The sample comprises about 100,000 clones, roughly 87% of which are singletons, and under 20% rests with the top ten. This clone was observed a single time. The sample was blood. V is TRBV7-2 and J is TRBJ2-3; D unresolved. This receptor was obtained from a woman aged 50 to 60 in good health. The DNA of the CDR3 is TGTGCCAGCAGCTTAGCCGTATCCCCGTTAGATACGCAGTATTTT. This codes for CASSLAVSPLDTQYF.